These T cell receptor beta chains were read from a single sample in a study of T cell responses to AZD1222 COVID-19 vaccine. Assay used: immunoSEQ multiplex PCR; TCRdb lists only in-frame clones, some missing. This sample carries 100,000 to 150,000 clones, approximately 90% of them seen once, and the ten largest clones take around 20%. Source: peripheral blood, taken on day 0 of AZD1222 vaccination. These receptors were obtained from an adult in good health. CDR3s leave out the opening cysteine and the closing phenylalanine or tryptophan. D genes are given only for firm matches.

V gene	D gene	J gene	CDR3 protein
TRBV7-2	-	TRBJ1-5	ASSQGGGWVNQPQH
TRBV19	-	TRBJ1-6	ASRDSGNNSPLH
TRBV9	-	TRBJ2-2	ASRFANTGELF
TRBV5-4	TRBD1	TRBJ1-1	ASSPDRALTNTEAF
TRBV28	TRBD1	TRBJ1-2	ASTMGQGISYT
TRBV15	-	TRBJ2-2	ATSTNRETGELF
TRBV7-9	TRBD1	TRBJ1-1	ASTRDSLNTEAF
TRBV7-6	TRBD1	TRBJ1-6	ASSLRGQGSNSPLH
TRBV19	TRBD1	TRBJ1-2	ASTTGTAYGYT
TRBV6-5	TRBD1	TRBJ2-3	ASNPGQGTQY
TRBV11-2	-	TRBJ2-3	ASSLADTQY
TRBV27	-	TRBJ2-2	ASPQAGELF
TRBV24-1	-	TRBJ1-2	ATEDWNYGYT
TRBV11-2	TRBD2	TRBJ2-7	ASGLAATYEQY
TRBV30	TRBD1	TRBJ2-6	AWGTGSGANVLT
TRBV28	TRBD1	TRBJ2-7	ASRLTGGSYEQY
TRBV12-3/TRBV12-4	-	TRBJ1-1	ASSLMGLGKAF
TRBV5-1	TRBD1	TRBJ2-3	ASSPGQHTDTQY
TRBV14	-	TRBJ2-2	ASSQMSGELF
TRBV19	-	TRBJ1-1	ATTLFRGMATEAF
TRBV15	-	TRBJ1-5	ATSRVHGGIQH
TRBV4-1	TRBD1	TRBJ1-2	ASRLGTANYGYT
TRBV3-1/TRBV3-2	-	TRBJ2-1	ASSQAQYNEQF
TRBV28	-	TRBJ1-4	ASSSPSRTEKLF
TRBV14	TRBD1	TRBJ1-6	ASSQDQKVGWDRVSPLH